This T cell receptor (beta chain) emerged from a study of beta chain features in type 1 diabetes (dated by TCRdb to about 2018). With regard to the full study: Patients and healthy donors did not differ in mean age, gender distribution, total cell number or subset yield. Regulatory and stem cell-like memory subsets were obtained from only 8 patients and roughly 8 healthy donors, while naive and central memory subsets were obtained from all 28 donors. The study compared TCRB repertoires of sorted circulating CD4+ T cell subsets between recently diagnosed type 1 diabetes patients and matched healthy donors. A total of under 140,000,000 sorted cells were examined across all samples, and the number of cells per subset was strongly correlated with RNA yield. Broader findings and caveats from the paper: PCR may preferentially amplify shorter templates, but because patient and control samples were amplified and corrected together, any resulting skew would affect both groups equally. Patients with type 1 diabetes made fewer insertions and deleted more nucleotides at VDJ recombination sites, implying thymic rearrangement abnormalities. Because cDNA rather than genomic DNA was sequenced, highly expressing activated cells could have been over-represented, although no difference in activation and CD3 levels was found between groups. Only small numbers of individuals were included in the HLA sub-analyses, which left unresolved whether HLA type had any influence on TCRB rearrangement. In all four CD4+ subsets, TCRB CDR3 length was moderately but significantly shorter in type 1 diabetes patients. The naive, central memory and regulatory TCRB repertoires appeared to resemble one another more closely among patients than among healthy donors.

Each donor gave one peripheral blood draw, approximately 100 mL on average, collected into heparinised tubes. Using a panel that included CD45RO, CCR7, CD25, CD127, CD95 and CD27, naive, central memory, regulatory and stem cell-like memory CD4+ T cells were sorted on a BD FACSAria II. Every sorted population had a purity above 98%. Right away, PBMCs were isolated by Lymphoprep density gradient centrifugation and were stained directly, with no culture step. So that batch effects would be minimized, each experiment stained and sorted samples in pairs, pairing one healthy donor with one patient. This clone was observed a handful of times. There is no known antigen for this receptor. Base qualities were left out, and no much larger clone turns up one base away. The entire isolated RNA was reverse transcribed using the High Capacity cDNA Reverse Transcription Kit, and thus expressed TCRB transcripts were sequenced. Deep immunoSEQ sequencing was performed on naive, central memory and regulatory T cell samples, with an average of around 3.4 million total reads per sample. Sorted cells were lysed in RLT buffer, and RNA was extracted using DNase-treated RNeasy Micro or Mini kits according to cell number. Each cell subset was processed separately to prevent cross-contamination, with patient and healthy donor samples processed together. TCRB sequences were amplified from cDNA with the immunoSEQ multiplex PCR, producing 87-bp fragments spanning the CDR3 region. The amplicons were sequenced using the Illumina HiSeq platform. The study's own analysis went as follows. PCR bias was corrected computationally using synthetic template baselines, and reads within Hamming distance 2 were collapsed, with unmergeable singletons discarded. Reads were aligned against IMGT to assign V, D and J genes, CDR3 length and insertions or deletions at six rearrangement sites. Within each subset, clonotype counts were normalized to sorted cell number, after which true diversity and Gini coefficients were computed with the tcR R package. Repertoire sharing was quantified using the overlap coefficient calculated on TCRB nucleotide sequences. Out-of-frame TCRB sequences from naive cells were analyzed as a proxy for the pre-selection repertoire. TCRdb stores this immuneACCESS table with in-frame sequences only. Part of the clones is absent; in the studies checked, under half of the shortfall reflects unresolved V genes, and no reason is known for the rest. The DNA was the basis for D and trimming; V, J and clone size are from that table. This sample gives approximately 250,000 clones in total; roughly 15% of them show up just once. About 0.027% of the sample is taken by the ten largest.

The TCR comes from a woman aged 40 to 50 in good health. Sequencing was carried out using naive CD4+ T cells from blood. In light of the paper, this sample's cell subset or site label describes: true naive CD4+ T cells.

The nucleotide sequence is TGTGCCAGCCGCGAGACGGGGGGAATCTACGAGCAGTACTTC. It codes for CASRETGGIYEQYF. The chain couples TRBV5-4 to TRBJ2-7; 7 of the junction bases match TRBD2. The germline V end is reduced by 7 bases and the J end by 3 bases; junction bases left unmatched: 10. The CDR3, cysteine through phenylalanine, is 14 amino acids long. Only the CDR3 DNA stays, 42 bases, in frame from base 1. Via the germline V gene (reference sequence), CDR1 is SGHNT and CDR2 YYREEE.